Below, 8 T cell receptor beta chains from the same sample are listed, as sequenced in a study of glioma-infiltrating T cells. Using RNA template, CDR3s of TCR alpha and beta were amplified with iRepertoire arm-PCR. From the multiplex PCR reads, TCRdb called clonotypes with MiXCR, one entry per CDR3 protein. The table shows around 43,000 distinct CDR3 sequences, with approximately 20% occurring only once. The sequenced sample consisted of glioma tissue, nonneoplastic brain tissue, or PBMCs (not recorded which). Source of these receptors: a human donor with low-grade glioma or glioblastoma, undergoing nonglioma brain surgery, or in good health (not recorded which).

This clonotype was observed a handful of times. The chain links TRBV5-4 to TRBJ2-2, with D possibly being TRBD2 (5 bases). CDR3 length: 16 residues. With 3 bases removed from V and 4 bases from J, the gap between germline ends came to 16 bases. The germline V gene has CDR1 SGHNT and CDR2 YYREEE (reference sequence). In nucleotides, the CDR3 is TGTGCCAGCAGCTACACGGACGGACTTCTCACCGGGGAGCTGTTTTTT. Translation: CASSYTDGLLTGELFF.

For this clonotype: This may be a read error: a much more frequent sequence differs by one nucleotide. The genes are TRBV4-3 and TRBJ2-2; TRBD2 matches at 12 bases. Per the germline V gene, CDR1 is LGHNA and CDR2 is YSLEER. The CDR3 runs 18 residues. For the CDR3, the DNA is TGCGCCAGCAGCCACCGAGCGACTAGCGGGAGCAGCACCGGGGAGCTGTCTTTT. It yields the protein CASSHRATSGSSTGELSF.

This clonotype was recorded many times. The CDR3 loop is CASSPRSQETQYF. CDR3 bases: TGTGCCAGCAGTCCCAGATCCCAAGAGACCCAGTACTTC. V and J are TRBV28 and TRBJ2-5; D gene uncertain. The germline CDR1 and CDR2 sequences are MDHEN and SYDVKM. Deletions cut 5 bases from V and 1 base from J, with 8 bases between. This CDR3 is 13 amino acids long.

This clonotype has only a few counts. The chain uses TRBV3-1 and TRBJ2-7, with TRBD2 identical over 13 bases. This CDR3 has 15 amino acids. Germline CDR1 LGHDT, CDR2 YNNKEL (reference sequence). Unmatched junction bases numbered 9, after V lost 7 bases and J lost 6 bases. This chain's CDR3 is CASTPTGLAGAEQYF. The CDR3 DNA follows: TGTGCCAGCACCCCAACAGGACTAGCGGGGGCCGAGCAGTACTTC.

V and J are TRBV20-1 and TRBJ1-1; maybe TRBD1 (6 bases). Germline V gives CDR1 DFQATT, CDR2 SNEGSKA (reference sequence). The CDR3 runs to 12 residues. The CDR3: CNDSLGGTEAFF. CDR3 DNA: TGCAATGATAGTCTAGGGGGCACTGAAGCTTTCTTT.

The chain couples TRBV18 to TRBJ2-1; the match to TRBD2 covers 7 bases. V shed 4 bases and J 8 bases; nucleotides not matched to a gene: 11. The CDR3 has 15 residues. Germline lookup yields CDR1 KGHSH and CDR2 LQKENI. The chain's CDR3 is CASSLSGGNGYEQFF. The DNA of the CDR3 is TGTGCCAGCTCACTCTCGGGGGGAAATGGCTATGAGCAGTTCTTC.

This clonotype has just a few counts. It may be a read error: a sequence one base away is much more abundant. The rearrangement joins TRBV3-1 to TRBJ2-7; D is perhaps TRBD2 (5 bases). Germline CDR1 and CDR2: LGHDT and YNNKEL (reference sequence). This CDR3 has 12 residues. CDR3 coding DNA: TGTGCCAGCAGCCAAGCGGGATACGGGCAGTACTTC. Amino acid sequence: CASSQAGYGQYF.

A note on this clonotype: Lacking the conserved final phenylalanine or tryptophan, this CDR3 likely reflects a read error. This chain links TRBV6-2 or TRBV6-3 with TRBJ2-7; the match to TRBD2 covers 7 bases. The CDR3 spans 16 residues. CDR1 and CDR2 from the germline V gene are MNHEY and SVGEGT. V shed 2 bases and J 5 bases; nucleotides not matched to a gene: 12. CDR3: CASSYPTSDPYNEQYS. The CDR3 nucleotides read TGTGCCAGCAGTTACCCCACTAGCGATCCCTACAACGAGCAGTACTCC.